The source of this T cell receptor beta chain is a study of cytomegalovirus exposure and HLA in healthy donors (dated by TCRdb to 2017 to 2019). Regarding the study in general: An earlier analysis of some 550 of the donors reported approximately 300 Gb of sequence data and approximately 110 million unique TCR beta sequences from about 200 million T cells. Genome-wide SNP genotypes for about 65% of the roughly 670 donors were used in a later genetic analysis, which treated that subset as a discovery cohort. Donor age, sex, ethnicity and CMV serostatus were compiled together with the repertoire data. Among 300 to 450 genotyped donors of the cohort, an average of about 240,000 unique TCR beta nucleotide sequences were sequenced per donor, roughly 20% of them non-productive. Approximately 300 gigabases of sequencing data and approximately 92 million unique TCR sequences made up an early release that covered several hundred HLA-typed donors. About five DR-DQ haplotypes were treated as single units for association and clustering because of strong linkage in the cohort. In an earlier analysis of a few hundred of the donors, high-throughput TCR beta sequencing was used to judge whether each TCR beta V gene segment behaved as functional or pseudogenic. Among the roughly 390 genotyped donors, under 90% belonged to the genetic ancestry cluster associated with self-reported Caucasian donors. All discovery cohort repertoires had been generated using a single sequencing platform. The study aimed to test whether cataloging public T cell receptors could reveal signatures of past pathogen exposure. A later analysis re-analyzed previously published TCR beta repertoires from 500 to 700 donors and added high-resolution HLA genotyping to study TCR occurrence patterns. Using immunosequencing, the study profiled T cell repertoires from roughly 650 subjects and related those repertoires to cytomegalovirus serostatus. A separate validation cohort of over a hundred different subjects was used in addition to the roughly 670-subject first cohort. The number of donors typed differed by locus, with roughly 629-640 for A, B, C, DRB1 and DQB1, around 560 for DQA1, over 600 for DPA1, and 472 for DPB1. Rather than using new phenotypic data, the later analysis identified candidate immune exposures from TCR beta sequences and from how often those sequences occurred across donors. HLA typing included class I and class II loci at four-digit resolution. High-throughput TCR immunosequencing, statistical association of individual TCRs with disease status, and machine learning were combined to predict cytomegalovirus infection status.

A word on this clone: Its antigen specificity is not known. Base qualities were left out, and no much larger clone turns up one base away.

The library came from the immunoSEQ multiplex PCR assay. For the multiplex PCR, a mixture combining 60 forward primers for TCR Vbeta segments and 13 reverse primers for TCR Jbeta segments was used. A multiplex PCR assay on genomic DNA amplified the CDR3 region of rearranged TCR beta genes. Amplified TCR beta libraries were sequenced as 87-base-pair reads on the Illumina HiSeq System. Per the source publication's procedure: A later analysis tallied around 82 million unique TCR beta chains across the 666 repertoires, and about 10 million of those chains were shared by two or more donors. A nearest-neighbor algorithm error-corrected the raw reads and collapsed the reads into unique sequences, merging closely related sequences to remove PCR and sequencing errors. To assign V, D and J gene segments, CDR3 sequences were aligned to IMGT reference sequences. Each retained sequence needed at least a six-nucleotide match to both a V gene segment and a J gene segment. A rearrangement counted as productive if the CDR3 had no stop codons and remained in frame with V and J, and every other rearrangement counted as non-productive. Following IMGT convention, CDR3 was defined as the stretch from the second conserved V-encoded cysteine to the conserved J-encoded phenylalanine. Sequences without an unambiguous match to a single V gene segment were excluded from the earlier analysis of a few hundred of the donors. An earlier analysis of several hundred of the donors called V segments functional above 56.7% productive rearrangements and segregating when the between-donor standard deviation exceeded 5%. A statistical classification framework was developed to diagnose cytomegalovirus status using the catalog of TCR beta chain sequences. In a later analysis, TCR nucleotide sequences were compared against IMGT/GENE-DB human TR gene sequences so that V and J genes could be assigned. In a later analysis, CDR3 sequences and most-parsimonious VDJ recombination scenarios were assigned using the TCRdist pipeline. In a later analysis, every TCR beta chain was defined by the combination of its CDR3 amino acid sequence and its V-gene family, and reads without a unique V-gene family were dropped. To address suspected cross-contamination and a sequencing artifact, a later analysis removed roughly 640 highly shared, low-generation-probability nucleotide sequences. In a later analysis, a clonal expansion index for each public chain was calculated from normalized within-repertoire ranks of inferred template counts. In a later analysis, generation probabilities were computed with a VDJ recombination model fitted to out-of-frame rearrangements, and the resulting probabilities were checked against IGoR. In a later analysis, hypergeometric tests were used to score TCR-TCR, TCR-HLA and TCR-CMV co-occurrence, with a repertoire-size bias correction applied to TCR pairs. To estimate false discovery rates, a later analysis permuted the HLA or CMV assignments 20 times. In a later analysis, co-occurring TCRs were grouped with DBSCAN, and TCRdist sequence similarity was added when clustering was performed within HLA-allele-positive subsets. Co-occurrence clustering excluded repertoires with fewer than 30,000 or more than 120,000 public chains, plus five with anomalous nucleotide sharing. TCRdb stores this immuneACCESS table with in-frame sequences only. Part of the clones is absent; in the studies checked, under half of the shortfall reflects unresolved V genes, and no reason is known for the rest. V and J calls and clone size come straight from that table; D and trimming were deduced from the DNA. Counted in this sample were 150,000 to 200,000 clones; around 78% of them appeared once. Jointly, the top ten make up about 1.9% of the sample.

Study-wide conclusions, independent of this receptor: According to the authors, the approach could potentially be generalized to other disease states and immunological phenotypes. Correlated functional status among segregating V segments might be attributable to linkage disequilibrium, but an unknown experimental factor could not be ruled out. Compared with the roughly 720-donor mean, donors in an Asian-associated ancestry cluster had fewer N-insertions in productive TCRs, according to a later genetic analysis. The 87-base-pair reads could not distinguish some IMGT-functional V segments, including TRBV6-2 and TRBV6-3, so those segments were excluded. Several of the top co-occurrence clusters appeared to be linked to parvovirus B19, influenza, CMV and Epstein-Barr virus, according to a later analysis. Presence/absence analyses assumed roughly uniform sequencing depth across donors, an assumption that may not hold. Over 15 rarely observed V segments, including chromosome 9 orphons, were excluded from the earlier analysis of approximately 500 of the donors because counts were too low. This cohort had only TCR beta chains sequenced, and the lack of alpha or paired-chain data limited which features could be detected. Most CMV-associated TCR beta chains appeared to be HLA-restricted in a later analysis, and the HLA associations seemed to be driven largely by CMV exposure. Because HLA typing was unavailable for some donors at each locus, only the typed subset was used in association tests. A total of 150 or so TCR beta chains were listed by the study as associated with cytomegalovirus. Compared with equally common non-associated chains, HLA-associated TCR beta chains in a later analysis were more clonally expanded and had lower generation probabilities. In vitro tests confirmed that a few of the cytomegalovirus-associated TCR beta chains recognize cytomegalovirus antigens. Broadly in line with IMGT annotations, most TCR beta V segments showed up in productive rearrangements about 87% or about 30% of the time in an earlier analysis of several hundred of the donors. A further reported finding was that TCR beta sequences accurately predicted the HLA-A and HLA-B alleles for most subjects in the first cohort. Across donors, most TCR sequences were observed very rarely, whereas some public TCRs were present in many individuals. Immune exposure information for the cohort was limited to CMV serostatus. V-gene and J-gene trimming of TCR beta chains was associated with a missense DCLRE1C variant in a later genetic analysis, and the association was replicated in an independent cohort. A cluster of highly shared sequence variants was judged likely to represent a technical artifact of the sequencing pipeline. The classifier was reported to diagnose cytomegalovirus status with high specificity and sensitivity in both the original cohort and the validation cohort. A later analysis associated 16,951 TCR beta sequences with specific HLA alleles at a false discovery rate of 0.05. According to a later analysis, TCR association rates differed among HLA loci, with DRB1 alleles showing the most associated TCRs and HLA-C alleles showing the fewest. When HLA alleles, especially DR and DQ, strongly co-occurred, attributing TCR associations to individual alleles was difficult.

In total, roughly 670 healthy bone marrow donors made up the cohort. Cohort members were all nominally healthy when sampled, although unrecorded immune exposures were likely present. The donor tested CMV seronegative, placing the donor among the 350 or so seronegative members of the cohort. A peripheral blood sample was provided by each donor, and peripheral blood mononuclear cells were used for TCR beta sequencing. Genomic DNA was extracted from the blood cell samples with the Qiagen DNeasy Blood Extraction Kit. Germline trimming: 0 bases from V, 8 bases from J; junction bases outside gene matches: 11. CDR1 and CDR2, looked up from the germline V gene, are MNHEY and SVGAGI. Its CDR3 holds 16 amino acids, cysteine through phenylalanine. Of the read, only the CDR3 DNA is kept; its 48 bases are in frame from base 1.

The chain employs TRBV6-5 and TRBJ2-3; 7 central nucleotides agree with TRBD1. This receptor was identified in a young man in good health and CMV-seronegative. The sequencing sample was made of PBMCs. The CDR3 region: CASSYSFGQGVGTQYF. At the DNA level, the sequence is TGTGCCAGCAGTTACTCTTTCGGGCAGGGGGTTGGTACGCAGTATTTT.